This TCR beta chain emerged from a study of cytomegalovirus exposure and HLA in healthy donors. The PCR contained 60 Vbeta and 13 Jbeta primers. The method was immunoSEQ multiplex PCR; TCRdb's version includes in-frame clones alone and lacks a portion of them. Here the sample spans about 210,000 clones, roughly 87% being singletons. This clone came up a few times. Its cognate antigen is unknown. Study-level results: The study labeled 180 or so TCR beta chains cytomegalovirus-associated.

CDR1 MNHNS and CDR2 SASEGT come from the germline V gene. Germline trimming cut 4 bases from V and 3 bases from J; bases unmatched to any gene: 9. The CDR3 extends over 17 amino acids. The receptor was derived from a boy aged 2 to 10 in good health and CMV-seronegative. Sequencing was performed on PBMCs. The chain joins TRBV6-1 to TRBJ1-1; the match to TRBD1 covers 12 bases. This CDR3 is CASSGGQGAWVDTEAFF. CDR3 nucleotide sequence: TGTGCCAGCAGTGGGGGACAGGGGGCGTGGGTGGACACTGAAGCTTTCTTT.